This T cell receptor beta chain was obtained from a study of blood T cell repertoires in COVID-19. Profiled with immunoSEQ multiplex PCR; TCRdb holds only in-frame clones, not every one. The sample lists 59,000 or so clones, around three quarters occurring once. This clone was recorded once. Specimen: peripheral blood. This clonotype was obtained from a man between 60 and 70 years old with acute or convalescent COVID-19.

The CDR3 sequence is CASSPPSVGETQYF. The CDR3 coding sequence is TGTGCCAGCTCACCACCTAGCGTCGGAGAGACCCAGTACTTC. This chain links TRBV18 with TRBJ2-5; tentatively, D is TRBD2 (5 bases). Deletions cut 0 bases from V and 4 bases from J, with 9 bases between. The CDR3 runs to 14 residues. The germline CDR1 and CDR2 sequences are KGHSH and LQKENI.